Here is one T cell receptor beta chain with its context. What it recognizes is unknown. This entry is derived from a study of T-cell memory formation after mild COVID-19. Study as a whole: Clusters were largely donor specific. General study findings and limits: Those CD4+ clones that contracted were mainly in CM and EM (CD8+ ones in EMRA). That cross-reactive memory joined was suggested by some responding clones appearing in pre-infection memory.

TCRdb ran MiXCR on the 5' RACE reads and lists one entry per CDR3 protein. The sample contains 150,000 to 200,000 distinct CDR3 sequences, roughly a fifth of which appear only once. Sequencing input: PBMCs or a T cell subset sorted from them (not recorded which). This sequence was found in an adult woman who had mild COVID-19 (a few samples of this study predate the infection). Cell type and time point are not known.

Here the CDR3 reads CASRRLGPGHPGTIYF. In DNA form, the CDR3 reads TGTGCCAGCAGACGGTTAGGGCCGGGACACCCAGGCACCATATATTTT. The chain links TRBV11-2 to TRBJ1-3; possibly TRBD1 for D (6 bases). The length of the CDR3 is 16 residues. Germline V gene lookup returns CDR1 SGHAT and CDR2 FQNNGV. V lost 6 bases and J 9 bases, leaving 24 bases between the germline ends.